This T cell receptor beta chain stems from a study of blood T cell repertoires in COVID-19. Across the study: Samples representing acute and convalescent COVID-19 were sourced from the United States, Italy and Spain. From T cells, B-cell-depleted T cells, or PBMCs came the material, which was cDNA or gDNA.

Seattle-derived patients entered the study during active infection and were followed longitudinally. The V and J ends lost 4 bases and 7 bases respectively, with 7 bases between them. CDR3 size: 12 residues. Germline V CDR1 and CDR2: SGHTA, FQGNSA. In the original workflow: Amplification of reference gene primers provided the estimated nucleated cell counts. Using immunoSEQ multiplex PCR, the repertoire was profiled, and TCRdb retains in-frame clones only, with some absent. That table gives V, J and clone size, and the DNA gave D and trimming. Altogether 350,000 or so clones are present, 89% being singletons, with the ten largest covering 3% to 4%.

The chain couples TRBV7-2 to TRBJ1-4; D gene unclear. The TCR sequence derives from an older woman with COVID-19, enrolled during active disease. The sample was peripheral blood. The CDR3 DNA reads as TGTGCCAGCAGCTACTCTGGTGAAAAACTGTTTTTT. Translated: CASSYSGEKLFF.